Listed here are 21 T cell receptor beta chains from one sample, sequenced in a study of tissue T cells after allogeneic stem cell transplantation. The time point was: mouse harvest day 14 after allogeneic transplant. The graft held 10^6 splenic CD5+ T cells and 10^7 T-cell-depleted bone marrow cells. Clones were sequenced by immunoSEQ multiplex PCR, and TCRdb holds only the in-frame ones, with some missing. The data contain over 3,500 clones, roughly 45% of them singletons. The specimen sequenced was lymph node tissue. These receptors came from a female BALB/c mouse given C57BL/6 T cells with graft-versus-host disease after an allogeneic hematopoietic cell transplant.

This clone counts as medium-sized. Gene names are mouse gene names. CDR3 bases read: TGTGCTAGCAGTTCCGGGACTGGGGGGGCGCTCACCGGGCAGCTCTAC. It translates to CASSSGTGGALTGQLY. The whole CDR3 sequence is CASSSGTGGALTGQLYF. The chain carries TRBV17 and TRBJ2-2; 14 positions match TRBD2. The CDR3 end is not reached by the read, which stops 1 residue before it; the germline J gene fills it in. The CDR3 extends over 17 amino acids. CDR1 and CDR2 from the germline V gene are MNHDT and YYDKIL. V lost 5 bases, J lost 4 bases, and 6 bases stayed unmatched. The variable domain in full, with the rest retrieved from reference TRBV17 and TRBJ2-2, is DTTVKQNPRYKLARVGKPVNLICSQTMNHDTMYWYQKKPNQAPKLLLFYYDKILNREADTFEKFQSSRPNNSFCSLYIGSAGLEYSAMYLCASSSGTGGALTGQLYFGEGSKLTVL.

Relative to its sample, this clone is medium-sized. Mouse gene names and germline throughout. Read coverage stops 1 residue before the CDR3 terminus; the germline J gene supplies the remainder. The chain carries TRBV29 and TRBJ1-5; TRBD1 aligns across 9 bases. Germline-derived CDR1 and CDR2 are MSHET and SYDVDS. Trimming cost V 5 bases and J 3 bases; bases outside gene matches: 2. CDR3 length: 14 amino acids. This CDR3 reads CASSTGGGNQAPLF. The CDR3 DNA, read in part, is TGTGCTAGCAGTACAGGGGGCGGCAACCAGGCTCCGCTT.

Points on this clone: The gene names given are mouse names. The read stops 1 residue short of the end of the CDR3; the missing end is completed from the germline J gene. This chain uses TRBV5 with TRBJ1-2; the D gene is possibly TRBD1 (6 bases). This CDR3 has 13 amino acids. Deletions cut 0 bases from V and 6 bases from J, with 8 bases between. Germline CDR1 reads LGHNA; CDR2 reads YNLKQL (reference sequence). The CDR3: CASSQDGGPDYTF. The CDR3 DNA, read in part, is TGTGCCAGCAGCCAAGATGGGGGGCCCGACTACACC.

Concerning this clone: Gene and germline names: mouse. The read is 1 residue too short to cover the CDR3 end, so that end is filled in from the germline J gene. The chain recombines TRBV17 with TRBJ1-4, with 7 bases aligning to TRBD1. Trimming removed 2 bases from V and 7 bases from J; junction bases left unmatched: 4. The CDR3 contains 14 residues. CDR1 MNHDT and CDR2 YYDKIL come from the germline V gene. Partial CDR3 DNA: TGTGCTAGCAGTAGAAGGGCAGGGGGCGAAAGATTATTT. Its translation: CASSRRAGGERLF. The whole CDR3 sequence is CASSRRAGGERLFF.

With regard to this clone: Gene names refer to mouse genes. The CDR3 end falls 1 residue outside the read, so it is completed with the germline J gene. The V and J genes are TRBV12-1 and TRBJ2-7, with TRBD2 identical over 8 bases. The J segment lost 7 bases and the V segment lost 2 bases, leaving 9 bases of the junction unmatched. CDR3 length: 14 amino acids. Per the germline V gene, CDR1 is SGHSN and CDR2 is HYEKVE. The CDR3 region is CASSPYWGRGEQYF. CDR3 DNA (partial): TGTGCCAGCTCTCCCTACTGGGGGCGCGGGGAACAGTAC. Full variable domain (outside the CDR3, taken from reference TRBV12-1 and TRBJ2-7): DSGVVQSPRHIIKEKGGRSVLTCIPISGHSNVVWYQQTLGKELKFLIQHYEKVERDKGFLPSRFSVQQFDDYHSEMNMSALELEDSAMYFCASSPYWGRGEQYFGPGTRLTVL.

Remarks on this clone: The genes are named according to mouse. Read data end 1 residue before the CDR3 end; the end is taken from the germline J gene. The chain joins TRBV3 to TRBJ1-3; D unresolved. From germline, CDR1 is SNHLY and CDR2 FYNGKV (reference sequence). V lost 1 base, J lost 4 bases, and 2 bases lay in between. The CDR3 runs 12 residues. CDR3 residues: CASSLGGNTLYF. The covered CDR3 bases are TGTGCCAGCAGCTTAGGAGGAAATACGCTCTAT.

Regarding this clone: These gene names are mouse names. The sequenced fragment ends 1 residue before the CDR3 boundary, so the rest is inferred from the germline J gene. The chain has TRBV16 and TRBJ2-4; D remains ambiguous. In germline, CDR1 is SGHSA, CDR2 FRNQAP. The CDR3 is made up of 13 amino acids. With 3 bases removed from V and 0 bases from J, the gap between germline ends came to 4 bases. CDR3 region: CASSFHSQNTLYF. Incomplete CDR3 DNA: TGTGCAAGCAGCTTCCACAGTCAAAACACCTTGTAC.

About this clone: The listed genes are named as in mouse. The read ends 1 residue shy of where the CDR3 ends; the end is completed using the germline J gene. This rearrangement joins TRBV3 to TRBJ1-3; 8 nucleotides align to TRBD1. V was pared by 2 bases and J by 0 bases, with 0 bases of the junction left unmatched. CDR1 SNHLY and CDR2 FYNGKV come from the germline V gene (reference sequence). The CDR3 runs 15 residues. The CDR3 sequence is CASSLQGASGNTLYF. The CDR3 DNA, read in part, is TGTGCCAGCAGCTTACAGGGGGCTTCTGGAAATACGCTCTAT.

This clone was counted a single time. Mouse germline and gene names are used. Read coverage stops 1 residue before the CDR3 terminus; the germline J gene supplies the remainder. The V gene is TRBV13-1, the J gene TRBJ2-3; 14 bases map to TRBD2. Losses at the gene ends were 5 bases for V and 1 base for J; bases not matched to a gene: 3. The CDR3 consists of 16 residues. The germline V gene has CDR1 NSHNY and CDR2 SYGAGN. CDR3 amino acids: CASRGLGGRGAETLYF. The part of the CDR3 DNA that was read is TGTGCCAGCAGGGGACTGGGGGGGCGCGGTGCAGAAACGCTGTAT.

For this clone: Mouse gene names and germline throughout. The CDR3 reads CASSSGQVTLYF. The CDR3 bases that were read are TGTGCTAGCAGTTCGGGACAGGTGACCTTGTAC. This sequence joins TRBV29 and TRBJ2-4, with 8 nucleotides matching TRBD1. The read gets to within 1 residue of the CDR3 end, and the germline J gene fills in the rest. The length of the CDR3 is 12 residues. J gave up 9 bases and V 4 bases, and 3 bases lay outside the gene matches. Germline V gives CDR1 MSHET, CDR2 SYDVDS.

Concerning this clone: The germline and genes are mouse ones. The CDR3 end falls 1 residue outside the read, so it is completed with the germline J gene. The rearrangement uses TRBV16 and TRBJ1-1; D not resolved. Germline assignment: CDR1 SGHSA and CDR2 FRNQAP. V was pared by 3 bases and J by 0 bases, with 8 bases between. The CDR3 has 14 residues. This CDR3 is CASSFPGANTEVFF. The covered CDR3 bases are TGTGCAAGCAGCTTCCCGGGTGCAAACACAGAAGTCTTC.

This clone is categorized as hyperexpanded. Germline and genes: mouse. The CDR3 is cut off 1 residue early in the read; its end comes from the germline J gene. This rearrangement joins TRBV13-3 to TRBJ1-3; a possible D gene is TRBD1 (5 bases). The CDR3 runs to 15 residues. Germline V gene lookup returns CDR1 NNHDY and CDR2 SYVADS. The ends were cut back, 3 bases at V and 0 bases at J, with 10 bases in the middle. CDR3 DNA (partial): TGTGCCAGCAGTGGGGGGTCCCATTCTGGAAATACGCTCTAT. Amino acids: CASSGGSHSGNTLY. The whole CDR3 is CASSGGSHSGNTLYF.

In the case of this clone: The gene names here belong to mouse. From the germline J gene comes the end of the CDR3, since the read stops 1 residue before it. This chain links TRBV3 with TRBJ1-1; D remains ambiguous. Trimming removed 5 bases at V and 4 bases at J, with 5 bases between. CDR3 size: 11 residues. Germline lookup yields CDR1 SNHLY and CDR2 FYNGKV (reference sequence). Incomplete CDR3 DNA: TGTGCCAGCAGCCCCGGCACAGAAGTCTTC. Its translation is CASSPGTEVF. The whole CDR3 protein reads CASSPGTEVFF.

A remark on this clone: All gene names here are mouse names. The CDR3 end is not reached by the read, which stops 1 residue before it; the germline J gene fills it in. The gene calls are TRBV23 and TRBJ2-5; the tabulated D call, TRBD2, remains unverified against the DNA. CDR3 length: 16 residues. Germline CDR1 and CDR2: KGHTA and FQNQQP. The chain's CDR3 is CSSSQSMGRRQDTQYF. CDR3 DNA, as far as it was read: TGCTCCAGCAGTCAATCGATGGGGAGGAGGCAAGACACCCAGTAC.

The sample holds a few counts of this clone. The genes are named according to mouse. The read finishes 1 residue shy of the CDR3 end, and the germline J gene is used to complete it. The chain couples TRBV26 to TRBJ1-4; D remains unclear. The germline gives CDR1 KGHPV, CDR2 FQNQEV (reference sequence). The CDR3 consists of 13 residues. V was pared by 6 bases and J by 0 bases, with 5 bases between. The chain's CDR3 is CASSHISNERLFF. The part of the CDR3 DNA that was read is TGTGCCAGCAGCCATATTTCCAACGAAAGATTATTT.

A note on this clone: Here the gene names and germline are mouse. Read data end 1 residue before the CDR3 end; the end is taken from the germline J gene. J is TRBJ2-7 and V is TRBV5, with D unresolved. The CDR3 is made up of 11 amino acids. Germline CDR1 is LGHNA and CDR2 is YNLKQL (reference sequence). Trimming took 3 bases from V and 5 from J, leaving 5 bases between them. Partial CDR3 DNA: TGTGCCAGCAGCCACTATGATGAACAGTAC. Encoded protein: CASSHYDEQY. From start to end, the CDR3 is CASSHYDEQYF.

Comment on this clone: Germline and genes: mouse. The read ends 1 residue before the CDR3 terminus; that terminus is restored from the germline J gene. Other nucleotide sequences in the sample specify the same CDR3. The chain is built from TRBV19 and TRBJ2-4; a weak D match, TRBD2 (6 bases). Germline CDR1 FNHDT, CDR2 SITEND (reference sequence). Trimming left V 6 bases short and J 6 bases short, with 14 bases between. The CDR3 length is 13 residues. The part of the CDR3 DNA that was read is TGTGCCAGCACCCCCGGGACTCTCAACACCTTGTAC. This translates into CASTPGTLNTLY. The whole CDR3 protein is CASTPGTLNTLYF. The full variable domain, in which reference TRBV19 and TRBJ2-4 provide the parts outside the CDR3, is GGIITQTPKFLIGQEGQKLTLKCQQNFNHDTMYWYRQDSGKGLRLIYYSITENDLQKGDLSEGYDASREKKSSFSLTVTSAQKNEMAVFLCASTPGTLNTLYFGAGTRLSVL.

In this sample, this clone is large. The germline and genes are mouse ones. Read data end 1 residue before the CDR3 end; the end is taken from the germline J gene. The chain couples TRBV13-2 to TRBJ2-7; 11 nucleotides line up with TRBD1. Per the germline V gene, CDR1 is NNHNN and CDR2 is SYGAGS (reference sequence). The CDR3 contains 13 residues. Trimming cost V 4 bases and J 6 bases; bases outside gene matches: 3. This CDR3 is CASGWDRGGEQYF. The part of the CDR3 DNA that was read is TGTGCCAGCGGTTGGGACAGGGGGGGTGAACAGTAC.

This clone was recorded a few times. Gene names are the mouse ones. The read ends 1 residue before the CDR3 terminus; that terminus is restored from the germline J gene. This chain uses TRBV13-2 with TRBJ2-1; D unresolved. This CDR3 is built from 11 residues. The germline V and J ends were trimmed by 1 base and 5 bases, with 1 base remaining between them. Germline-derived CDR1 and CDR2 are NNHNN and SYGAGS (reference sequence). The chain's CDR3 is CASGDNAEQFF. CDR3 DNA, as far as it was read: TGTGCCAGCGGTGATAATGCTGAGCAGTTC.

Turning to this clone: Mouse germline and gene names are used. Read coverage stops 1 residue before the CDR3 terminus; the germline J gene supplies the remainder. V is TRBV19 and J is TRBJ2-5; TRBD1 is a possible D gene (6 bases). The CDR3 loop spans 14 amino acids. The germline V and J ends were trimmed by 5 bases and 2 bases, with 12 bases remaining between them. The V gene's germline CDR1 is FNHDT and CDR2 SITEND (reference sequence). This CDR3 is CASSIRDTQDTQYF. The CDR3 DNA, read in part, is TGTGCCAGCAGCATCCGGGACACCCAAGACACCCAGTAC.

Turning to this clone: This sequence may be a read error, since a much larger clone differs from it by one base. Mouse germline and gene names are used. The read ends 1 residue early relative to the CDR3; the germline J gene fills the gap. At the DNA level, this CDR3 is encoded by other sequences in the same sample as well. This sequence joins TRBV31 and TRBJ1-3, with unresolved D. Trimming took off 1 base at V and 0 bases at J, with 7 bases between the two ends. CDR3 length: 14 residues. Germline V gene data show CDR1 as GKSSPN and CDR2 as SITVG. The CDR3 reads CAWSQGNSGNTLYF. CDR3 DNA (partial): TGTGCCTGGAGTCAAGGGAATTCTGGAAATACGCTCTAT.